This entry lists 23 T cell receptor beta chains sequenced from one sample in a study of human T cells and chemical hapten exposure (dated by TCRdb to the early 2020s). In light of the paper, this sample's time point label describes: patch test 3, about 24 weeks after DPC sensitization. In the paper's terms, the treatment or condition label means: therapeutic diphenylcyclopropenone sensitization with weekly scalp DPC. The method behind the library was RACE. Data came from a NextSeq 500. TCRdb ran its own pipeline on the public reads, namely fastp trimming at Q25 and MiXCR clone calling, and kept in-frame beta chains. Every distinct CDR3 protein forms one entry, paired with its most common genes and DNA. Within this sample are roughly 150,000 distinct CDR3 sequences, with approximately 30% of them counted one time only. The leading ten clones occupy under 2.5% of the sample. Sequencing used whole blood, obtained in connection with sensitization to the hapten diphenylcyclopropenone (DPC). The source is a woman between 18 and 29 years old with alopecia areata. Some clones in this sample may be carry-over from other donors' samples.

This clonotype was recorded a few times. V and J are TRBV4-1 and TRBJ2-7, with a weak D call TRBD1 (5 bases). Trimming cost V 3 bases and J 1 base, with 13 bases left between them. This CDR3 spans 15 amino acids. Germline CDR1 reads MGHRA; CDR2 reads YSYEKL. This CDR3 reads CASSHHPRGSYEQYF. In nucleotides, the CDR3 is TGCGCCAGCAGCCATCACCCTAGGGGATCCTACGAGCAGTACTTC.

This clonotype occurred many times. This sequence joins TRBV20-1 and TRBJ2-7; 7 bases line up with TRBD2. After removal of 3 bases from V and 8 bases from J, the junction contained 10 bases not matched to a gene. Germline CDR1 and CDR2: DFQATT and SNEGSKA (reference sequence). CDR3 length equals 13 residues. CDR3 sequence (DNA): TGCAGTGCTAGGGCCCTAGCGGAGGGAAAGCAGTACTTC. Its translation: CSARALAEGKQYF.

This clonotype was seen a handful of times. The chain is built from TRBV6-2 or TRBV6-3 and TRBJ1-2; D not resolved. The CDR3 covers 16 residues. Trimming removed 8 bases at V and 6 bases at J, with 25 bases between. Germline V gene lookup returns CDR1 MNHEY and CDR2 SVGEGT. This CDR3 is CASLMTDGSVRDGYTF. CDR3 bases: TGTGCCAGCTTAATGACGGACGGAAGCGTACGGGATGGCTACACCTTC.

This clonotype has just a few counts. The chain links TRBV6-5 to TRBJ2-3, with 10 bases fitting TRBD2. This CDR3 is 18 amino acids long. V gave up 0 bases and J gave up 2 bases; unmatched junction bases: 8. Germline-derived CDR1 and CDR2 are MNHEY and SVGAGI. CDR3 nucleotide sequence: TGTGCCAGCAGTTACTCGGGACTAGCGAGGATACTCACAGATACGCAGTATTTT. Translating gives CASSYSGLARILTDTQYF.

This clonotype was seen more than once but under ten times. This chain uses TRBV11-2 with TRBJ1-1, with D hard to call. The CDR3 is 14 amino acids. V shed 1 base and J shed 1 base, with 7 bases lying between them. Looked up from germline, CDR1 is SGHAT and CDR2 is FQNNGV. This chain's CDR3 is CASSLAAGNTEAFF. CDR3 coding DNA: TGTGCCAGCAGCTTAGCGGCGGGGAACACTGAAGCTTTCTTT.

This clonotype was counted once. The V call is TRBV5-1, the J call TRBJ1-4; no reliable D call. This CDR3 has 11 residues. In germline, CDR1 is SGHRS, CDR2 YFSETQ. Trimming removed 0 bases from V and 8 bases from J, with 2 bases in between. CDR3 DNA sequence: TGCGCCAGCAGCTTGGACGAAAAACTGTTTTTT. Its translation: CASSLDEKLFF.

There are many counts of this clonotype. V and J are TRBV11-3 and TRBJ2-2, with TRBD2 as a possible D gene (6 bases). V was pared by 8 bases and J by 7 bases, with 8 bases between. CDR3 length: 11 amino acids. Germline loops: CDR1 SGHNT, CDR2 YENEEA. The CDR3 spells CASSGGGELFF. The CDR3 nucleotides are TGTGCCAGCTCCGGGGGCGGGGAGCTGTTTTTT.

The chain couples TRBV28 to TRBJ2-7; TRBD1 matches at 10 bases. Germline CDR1 MDHEN, CDR2 SYDVKM. The CDR3 is made up of 15 amino acids. Trimming removed 5 bases from V and 3 bases from J; junction bases left unmatched: 7. CDR3 region: CASSVTGTGVYEQYF. CDR3 in DNA: TGTGCCAGCAGTGTCACAGGGACAGGGGTCTACGAGCAGTACTTC.

This clonotype has only a few counts. J is TRBJ2-2 and V is TRBV2; possibly TRBD1 for D (7 bases). The CDR3 sequence is 15 residues long. Trimming removed 7 bases from V and 1 base from J, with 13 bases in between. The V gene's germline CDR1 is SNHLY and CDR2 FYNNEI. The CDR3 DNA reads TGTGCCAGCACGGCCCAGGGGGGGAACACCGGGGAGCTGTTTTTT. This gives the protein CASTAQGGNTGELFF.

This clonotype was counted a few times. The rearrangement links TRBV29-1 to TRBJ2-7; 8 nucleotides line up with TRBD1. CDR1 SQVTM and CDR2 ANQGSEA come from the germline V gene. The CDR3 runs 13 residues. Germline trimming cut 5 bases from V and 3 bases from J; bases unmatched to any gene: 6. DNA of the CDR3: TGCAGCGTTCCCGGACAGGGAAACTACGAGCAGTACTTC. It encodes CSVPGQGNYEQYF.

A word on this clonotype: A much more abundant neighbour one base away suggests this may be a read error. The rearrangement joins TRBV7-2 to TRBJ2-1; D is undetermined. Looked up from germline, CDR1 is SGHTA and CDR2 is FQGNSA. V was trimmed by 1 base and J by 0 bases, leaving 7 bases between them. This CDR3 is built from 15 residues. The CDR3 protein is CASSLGGISYNEQFF. The CDR3 DNA is TGTGCCAGCAGCTTAGGGGGTATCTCCTACAATGAGCAGTTCTTC.

The chain recombines TRBV7-8 with TRBJ1-6; no reliable D call. The CDR3 consists of 15 residues. The V gene's germline CDR1 is SGHVS and CDR2 FQNEAQ. Trimming removed 5 bases at V and 3 bases at J, with 11 bases between. CDR3 protein: CASSLRRIYNSPLHF. CDR3 DNA: TGTGCCAGCAGCCTTAGGCGGATCTATAATTCACCCCTCCACTTT. The full variable domain, its missing parts supplied by reference TRBV7-8 and TRBJ1-6, is GAGVSQSPRYKVAKRGQDVALRCDPISGHVSLFWYQQALGQGPEFLTYFQNEAQLDKSGLPSDRFFAERPEGSVSTLKIQRTQQEDSAVYLCASSLRRIYNSPLHFGNGTRLTVT.

J is TRBJ1-1 and V is TRBV24-1, with D possibly matching TRBD1 (6 bases). The CDR3 spans 12 residues. V shed 1 base and J shed 12 bases, with 11 bases lying between them. Per germline, CDR1 KGHDR and CDR2 SFDVKD. CDR3 nucleotide sequence: TGTGCCACCAGTGATTTCCAGGGGATGACTTTCTTT. It translates to CATSDFQGMTFF.

This clonotype was detected a few times. The genes are TRBV29-1 and TRBJ1-1; 7 bases line up with TRBD1. The CDR3 sequence is 13 residues long. Trimming took 7 bases from V and 9 from J; bases not matched to a gene: 14. CDR1 is SQVTM, CDR2 ANQGSEA, per germline. CDR3 residues: CSGHETGTSKAFF. In DNA, the CDR3 is TGCAGCGGGCACGAGACAGGGACTTCGAAAGCTTTCTTT.

V is TRBV3-1 and J is TRBJ2-3; 10 bases line up with TRBD2. The length of the CDR3 is 17 residues. Trimming at V came to 5 bases and at J to 0 bases, leaving 8 bases not matched to a gene. The germline V gene encodes CDR1 LGHDT and CDR2 YNNKEL (reference sequence). CDR3 in DNA: TGTGCCAGCAGCTTAGCGGGGGGAAATCCTAGCACAGATACGCAGTATTTT. This codes for CASSLAGGNPSTDTQYF.

V is TRBV5-4 and J is TRBJ2-2; D is undetermined. The CDR3 length is 15 residues. Trimming took off 4 bases at V and 6 bases at J, with 16 bases between the two ends. The V gene's germline CDR1 is SGHNT and CDR2 YYREEE (reference sequence). CDR3 region: CASSLRTVAAGELFF. CDR3 in DNA: TGTGCCAGCAGCCTCCGGACGGTGGCGGCCGGGGAGCTGTTTTTT.

This clonotype was recorded once. V usage is TRBV20-1 and J usage is TRBJ2-1; TRBD2 is a possible D gene (6 bases). This CDR3 region has 16 residues. The V end lost 5 bases, the J end lost 4 bases, and 21 bases lay between the germline ends. Germline CDR1 is DFQATT and CDR2 is SNEGSKA (reference sequence). The CDR3 sequence is CSALSWRGEHYNEQFF. CDR3 DNA: TGCAGTGCTCTATCCTGGCGGGGTGAACATTACAATGAGCAGTTCTTC.

This chain uses TRBV15 with TRBJ2-6, with D unresolved. Germline assignment: CDR1 LNHNV and CDR2 YYDKDF (reference sequence). The CDR3 has 15 amino acids. V was pared by 1 base and J by 2 bases, with 6 bases between. DNA for the CDR3: TGTGCCACCAGCAGAGCCCCTCCTGGGGCCAACGTCCTGACTTTC. It encodes CATSRAPPGANVLTF.

The chain recombines TRBV20-1 with TRBJ2-7, with D hard to call. The CDR3 length is 13 residues. Germline CDR1 is DFQATT and CDR2 is SNEGSKA (reference sequence). The germline V and J ends were trimmed by 5 bases and 3 bases, with 14 bases remaining between them. The CDR3 DNA reads as TGCAGTGCTCGAGGACCTAGTTTCTACGAGCAGTACTTC. The encoded protein is CSARGPSFYEQYF.

This clonotype was observed a few times. CDR3 bases: TGCAGCGTGGCGTCGAGCGGGAGGGCCAATGAGCAGTTCTTC. As protein: CSVASSGRANEQFF. This chain uses TRBV29-1 with TRBJ2-1; 10 bases are a match to TRBD2. The CDR3 sequence is 14 residues long. V lost 6 bases, J lost 6 bases, and 8 bases stayed unmatched. Per the germline V gene, CDR1 is SQVTM and CDR2 is ANQGSEA.

In this sample, this clonotype turned up a few times. The gene calls are TRBV20-1 and TRBJ1-2; D is perhaps TRBD1 (6 bases). The CDR3 is 10 amino acids. The germline gives CDR1 DFQATT, CDR2 SNEGSKA (reference sequence). V was shortened by 7 bases and J by 9 bases, with 12 bases between the two germline ends. CDR3 sequence (DNA): TGCAGTGTAGGGGGAGGGAGCTACACCTTC. Translating gives CSVGGGSYTF.

This clonotype was seen only a few times. The chain is built from TRBV7-2 and TRBJ1-1; 7 bases fit TRBD1. Germline assignment: CDR1 SGHTA and CDR2 FQGNSA. This CDR3 has 16 residues. J lost 4 bases, V lost 2 bases, and 10 bases had no gene match. The chain's CDR3 is CASSLSPGRGATEAFF. The CDR3 DNA is TGTGCCAGCAGCTTAAGTCCCGGCAGGGGGGCCACTGAAGCTTTCTTT.

The chain recombines TRBV12-3 or TRBV12-4 with TRBJ1-5; 7 positions match TRBD1. Losses at the gene ends were 7 bases for V and 6 bases for J; bases not matched to a gene: 3. The CDR3 is 12 residues long. CDR3 amino acids: CASTRGAQPQHF. CDR3 in DNA: TGTGCCAGCACCAGGGGGGCTCAGCCCCAGCATTTT.